This T cell receptor (beta chain) was identified during a study of regulatory T cells. Study-level points and caveats: Regulatory T cells showed the strongest V-J pair restriction and V/J gene skewing among patient repertoires. Hydrophobic residues at CDR3 positions 6 and 7 were enriched in conventional CD4+ T cells of CD3G-deficient patients.

About this clone itself: What it binds is unknown.

Primers: 52 TRBV forward and 13 TRBJ reverse. Clones were read by immunoSEQ multiplex PCR, and TCRdb kept only the in-frame ones, dropping some. The sample yields about 23,000 clones, around nine tenths seen once. Trimming at V came to 2 bases and at J to 8 bases, leaving 17 bases not matched to a gene. CDR1 and CDR2 (germline): MDHEN, SYDVKM. The CDR3 is 17 amino acids. Sorting split CD4+ cells into CD25-high CD127-low Tregs and CD25-low CD127-high conventional T cells. The J gene is TRBJ1-2, the V gene TRBV28; 7 bases align to TRBD1. Sequencing was done on a sample of conventional CD4+ T cells sorted from blood. This TCR was sampled from a child aged 10-17 years with CD3G deficiency. The CDR3 DNA reads TGTGCCAGCAGTTTAGCCGGGACAGTTATCCGTCAGGGAGGCTACACCTTC. It is translated as CASSLAGTVIRQGGYTF.